Detailed here is one T cell receptor (beta chain). The antigen is undetermined. V shed 6 bases and J 3 bases; nucleotides not matched to a gene: 6. CDR1 is SEHNR, CDR2 FQNEAQ, per germline (reference sequence). The CDR3 is 16 amino acids. Study results and limitations: The TCR gene usage of tumor memory CD4+ T cells clustered together with blood and lymph node memory CD4+ cells and with lymph node naive CD4+ cells. Tumor Treg TCRs overlapped most with tumor naive CD4+ cells.

Semi-nested PCR with Nested Universal Primer A followed constant-region reverse priming of full-length variable regions. MiXCR, run by TCRdb on the 5' RACE reads, gives a single entry per CDR3 protein. There are about 43,000 distinct CDR3 sequences in the sample; roughly 20% occur only once, and approximately 4.5% lies in the top ten. The sorted Tregs were CD4+CD25+CD127-/low cells. The sample consisted of Tregs sorted from a lymph node. This clonotype was obtained from a female donor with breast cancer. The rearrangement joins TRBV7-9 to TRBJ2-6; the match to TRBD1 covers 9 bases. The CDR3: CASRRTGEYGANVLTF. CDR3 bases: TGTGCCAGCAGACGGACAGGGGAATATGGGGCCAACGTCCTGACTTTC.